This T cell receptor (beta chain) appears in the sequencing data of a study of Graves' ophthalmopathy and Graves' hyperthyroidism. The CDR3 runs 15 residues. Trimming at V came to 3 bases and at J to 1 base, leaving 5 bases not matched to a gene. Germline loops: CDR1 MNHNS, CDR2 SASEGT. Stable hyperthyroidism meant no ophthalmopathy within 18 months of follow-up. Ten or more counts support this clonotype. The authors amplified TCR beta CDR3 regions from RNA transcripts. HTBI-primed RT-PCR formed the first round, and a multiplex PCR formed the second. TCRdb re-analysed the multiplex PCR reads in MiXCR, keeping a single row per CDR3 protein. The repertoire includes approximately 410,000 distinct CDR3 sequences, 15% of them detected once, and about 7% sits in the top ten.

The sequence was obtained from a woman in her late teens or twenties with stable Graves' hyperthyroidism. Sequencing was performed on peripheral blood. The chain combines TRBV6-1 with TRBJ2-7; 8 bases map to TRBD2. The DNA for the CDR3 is TGTGCCAGCAGTGAGGGGACTAGTCCTTCCTACGAGCAGTACTTC. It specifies CASSEGTSPSYEQYF.